The clone carrying this T cell receptor (beta chain) was recorded only once. In the original analysis: Amplifying reference gene primers gave estimates of nucleated cell counts. Clones were sequenced by immunoSEQ multiplex PCR, and TCRdb holds only the in-frame ones, with some missing. Clone size and the V and J calls come from that table; the DNA yielded D and trimming. The sample contains 130,000 to 150,000 clones, roughly 86% of which appear only once. The sample is drawn from a study of blood T cell repertoires in COVID-19. Trimming removed 0 bases at V and 4 bases at J, with 10 bases between. CDR3 length: 14 amino acids. Per the germline V gene, CDR1 is SGHRS and CDR2 is YFSETQ.

The TCR originated in a woman aged 50 to 60 with acute or convalescent COVID-19. The sample taken for sequencing was peripheral blood. V gene TRBV5-1 combines with J gene TRBJ1-2, with D uncertain. The CDR3 here is CASSLAEGTYGYTF. CDR3 coding DNA: TGCGCCAGCAGCTTGGCCGAGGGAACCTATGGCTACACCTTC.